The rows below give T cell receptor beta chains drawn from one sample of a study of cytomegalovirus exposure and HLA in healthy donors. Measured with immunoSEQ multiplex PCR; TCRdb has only the in-frame clones, and not every one. Here the sample spans roughly 130,000 clones, around two thirds being singletons. Sample: PBMCs. These receptors came from a man in his late teens or twenties in good health and CMV-seropositive. Both conserved end residues are part of each CDR3. D genes are given only for firm matches. Where a row states a size, it is once, few, many or the class of an expanded clone; other rows omit it.

.,.,TRBV28,TRBJ1-2,CASSLLGGLGYGYTF,TGTGCCAGCAGTTTATTGGGGGGGCTCGGCTATGGCTACACCTTC
TRBD1,.,TRBV10-3,TRBJ1-1,CAISATGLAFF,TGTGCCATCAGTGCGACAGGGTTAGCTTTCTTT
.,.,TRBV2,TRBJ1-2,CARSDRRAGYTF,TGTGCCCGCTCGGACAGACGTGCTGGCTACACCTTC
TRBD1,.,TRBV14,TRBJ2-1,CASSPLVSGEGAKVNEQFF,TGTGCCAGCAGCCCCCTCGTGTCTGGCGAGGGGGCCAAGGTCAATGAGCAGTTCTTC
TRBD1,few,TRBV9,TRBJ2-2,CASSPRQGSGELFF,TGTGCCAGCAGCCCTCGACAGGGATCCGGGGAGCTGTTTTTT
TRBD1,.,TRBV19,TRBJ1-1,CASSTGQGHTEAFF,TGTGCCAGTAGTACTGGACAGGGTCACACTGAAGCTTTCTTT
.,.,TRBV15,TRBJ1-5,CATSGGRGQPQHF,TGTGCCACCAGCGGTGGAAGGGGGCAGCCCCAGCATTTT
.,.,TRBV5-4,TRBJ2-7,CASSRGGGPANEQYF,TGTGCCAGCAGCCGCGGAGGGGGCCCGGCGAACGAGCAGTACTTC
.,.,TRBV5-8,TRBJ2-3,CASSLYRADTQYF,TGTGCCAGCAGCTTGTACAGGGCCGATACGCAGTATTTT
TRBD1,.,TRBV7-9,TRBJ2-7,CASSLRQGPREQYF,TGTGCCAGCAGCTTGAGACAGGGCCCCCGGGAGCAGTACTTC
TRBD2,.,TRBV5-4,TRBJ2-7,CASSSTGTSRFGQYF,TGTGCCAGCAGCTCAACCGGGACTAGCCGGTTTGGGCAGTACTTC
TRBD2,.,TRBV6-5,TRBJ2-2,CASRPPSGSTGELFF,TGTGCCAGCAGACCCCCTAGCGGGTCCACCGGGGAGCTGTTTTTT
.,.,TRBV15,TRBJ1-1,CATSREEGSTEAFF,TGTGCCACCAGCAGAGAAGAGGGTTCCACTGAAGCTTTCTTT
.,.,TRBV28,TRBJ1-1,CASIRPQPGRKAFF,TGTGCCAGCATCCGACCTCAGCCTGGGAGAAAAGCTTTCTTT
TRBD2,.,TRBV29-1,TRBJ2-3,CSVGGLATSTDTQYF,TGCAGCGTTGGTGGACTAGCGACTAGCACAGATACGCAGTATTTT
TRBD2,few,TRBV30,TRBJ2-1,CAWSLSGRAYNEQFF,TGTGCCTGGAGCCTTAGCGGGAGAGCCTACAATGAGCAGTTCTTC
.,.,TRBV6-1,TRBJ1-2,CASSEGDRYYGYTF,TGTGCCAGCAGTGAAGGCGACAGGTACTATGGCTACACCTTC
.,.,TRBV28,TRBJ2-7,CASSFGGQGPSYEQYF,TGTGCCAGCAGTTTTGGGGGACAAGGACCCTCCTACGAGCAGTACTTC
.,few,TRBV4-1,TRBJ2-5,CASSQPSRETQYF,TGCGCCAGCAGCCAACCGTCCCGGGAGACCCAGTACTTC
TRBD1,.,TRBV6-5,TRBJ1-2,CASRPSGQSNYGYAF,TGTGCCAGCAGACCTTCGGGACAGAGTAACTATGGCTACGCCTTC
.,.,TRBV5-1,TRBJ1-2,CASSLSRGRDGYTF,TGCGCCAGCAGCTTAAGCAGGGGCCGCGATGGCTACACCTTC
TRBD2,.,TRBV2,TRBJ2-1,CASDQSGRGGHNEQFF,TGTGCCAGCGACCAAAGTGGGCGGGGGGGTCACAATGAGCAGTTCTTC
.,.,TRBV28,TRBJ2-2,CASRNQGSTGELFF,TGTGCCAGCAGAAATCAGGGGAGTACCGGGGAGCTGTTTTTT
TRBD1,.,TRBV28,TRBJ1-5,CASSTGQGGGNQPQHF,TGTGCCAGCAGTACCGGACAGGGGGGGGGCAATCAGCCCCAGCATTTT
.,.,TRBV18,TRBJ2-3,CASSPVAADTQYF,TGTGCCAGCTCCCCCGTCGCAGCAGATACGCAGTATTTT
TRBD2,.,TRBV19,TRBJ2-3,CASSISGGSADTQYF,TGTGCCAGTAGTATTTCTGGCGGGAGCGCAGATACGCAGTATTTT
TRBD1,.,TRBV9,TRBJ2-7,CASSVGGTGLYEQYF,TGTGCCAGCAGCGTAGGAGGGACAGGGTTATACGAGCAGTACTTC
TRBD1,few,TRBV28,TRBJ1-2,CASSPLGQGADGYTF,TGTGCCAGCAGCCCACTCGGACAGGGGGCGGATGGCTACACCTTC
.,few,TRBV28,TRBJ1-1,CASSLLSGEAFF,TGTGCCAGCAGTTTACTGTCGGGGGAAGCTTTCTTT
TRBD1,.,TRBV14,TRBJ2-6,CASSQARGNSGANVLTF,TGTGCCAGCAGCCAAGCCAGGGGGAACTCTGGGGCCAACGTCCTGACTTTC
TRBD1,.,TRBV6-1,TRBJ2-7,CASKVTGVYEQYF,TGTGCCAGCAAAGTTACAGGGGTATACGAGCAGTACTTC
.,.,TRBV4-1,TRBJ2-1,CASSQGTMNNEQFF,TGCGCCAGCAGCCAAGGGACTATGAACAATGAGCAGTTCTTC
.,.,TRBV13,TRBJ1-3,CASSTRSSGNTIYF,TGTGCCAGCAGCACGCGAAGCTCTGGAAACACCATATATTTT
.,.,TRBV19,TRBJ2-7,CASKGDTQSYEQYF,TGTGCCAGTAAGGGGGACACCCAATCCTACGAGCAGTACTTC
.,few,TRBV7-9,TRBJ2-1,CASSPPGSSYNEQFF,TGTGCCAGCAGCCCCCCGGGGAGCTCCTACAATGAGCAGTTCTTC
.,.,TRBV5-4,TRBJ1-4,CASSLGHGTNEKLFF,TGTGCCAGCAGCTTGGGACATGGGACTAATGAAAAACTGTTTTTT
TRBD1,.,TRBV5-5,TRBJ2-5,CASTSTGAYQETQYF,TGTGCCAGCACCTCAACAGGGGCGTACCAAGAGACCCAGTACTTC
TRBD1,once,TRBV2,TRBJ1-5,CATRFGAGGEQPQHF,TGTGCCACACGATTCGGGGCAGGGGGTGAGCAGCCCCAGCATTTT
.,.,TRBV11-2,TRBJ1-2,CASSSGPYSYGYTF,TGTGCCAGCAGCTCTGGCCCCTACAGCTATGGCTACACCTTC
TRBD2,.,TRBV14,TRBJ2-1,CASSQGGRDREQFF,TGTGCCAGCAGCCAAGGCGGGAGGGATCGGGAGCAGTTCTTC
TRBD1,.,TRBV30,TRBJ1-5,CAWSVGTGYQPQHF,TGTGCCTGGAGTGTAGGGACAGGGTATCAGCCCCAGCATTTT